This TCR beta chain was documented in a study of blood T cell repertoires in COVID-19. For the study at large: Spain, Italy and the United States supplied samples that represented acute and convalescent COVID-19.

Original analysis: It was from reference gene primer amplification that nucleated cell counts were estimated. Profiled with immunoSEQ multiplex PCR; TCRdb holds only in-frame clones, not every one. V, J and clone size are taken as reported in that table, and D and trimming were inferred from the DNA itself. The sample lists tens of thousands of clones, less than 90% occurring once. Trimming took off 1 base at V and 4 bases at J, with 11 bases between the two ends. Germline V CDR1 and CDR2: SGHTA, FQGNSA. The CDR3 covers 15 residues. This clonotype originated in an older man in a cohort sampled during active COVID-19. This chain joins TRBV7-2 and TRBJ1-3; D ambiguous. The sample was peripheral blood. This CDR3 is CASSLVSSSGNTIYF. The CDR3 DNA reads TGTGCCAGCAGCTTAGTGTCCTCTTCCGGAAACACCATATATTTT.